These 21 T cell receptor beta chains share one sample of origin, sequenced in a study of blood T cell repertoires in COVID-19. TCRdb keeps only in-frame clones here, not all; method: immunoSEQ multiplex PCR. The sample includes more than 110,000 clones, roughly 80% of them seen just once. Sequences were obtained from peripheral blood. These receptors were collected from a woman aged 55-69 years with acute or convalescent COVID-19.

This chain joins TRBV5-1 and TRBJ2-1; the match to TRBD2 covers 7 bases. Trimming at V came to 0 bases and at J to 3 bases, leaving 6 bases not matched to a gene. The CDR3 is 16 residues long. Germline assignment: CDR1 SGHRS and CDR2 YFSETQ. This CDR3 is CASSLVPRGSYNEQFF. CDR3 DNA: TGCGCCAGCAGCTTGGTTCCCCGCGGGAGCTACAATGAGCAGTTCTTC.

The J gene is TRBJ2-7, the V gene TRBV4-1; TRBD1 aligns across 8 bases. V was pared by 0 bases and J by 3 bases, with 7 bases of the junction left unmatched. Per the germline V gene, CDR1 is MGHRA and CDR2 is YSYEKL. The CDR3 covers 16 residues. The CDR3: CASSQDVNRGYYEQYF. For the CDR3, the DNA is TGCGCCAGCAGCCAAGATGTCAACAGGGGGTACTACGAGCAGTACTTC.

The J gene is TRBJ2-2, the V gene TRBV28; a possible D gene is TRBD1 (5 bases). This CDR3 spans 15 amino acids. CDR1 is MDHEN, CDR2 SYDVKM, per germline. Trimming took off 2 bases at V and 2 bases at J, with 9 bases between the two ends. In nucleotides, the CDR3 is TGTGCCAGCAGTTTACAAAGGGGAAACACCGGGGAGCTGTTTTTT. Translation gives CASSLQRGNTGELFF.

The chain couples TRBV29-1 to TRBJ2-1; 8 bases agree with TRBD2. V shed 5 bases, J shed 0 bases, and the junction held 6 bases outside the gene matches. Germline V gives CDR1 SQVTM, CDR2 ANQGSEA. The CDR3 is made up of 15 amino acids. The CDR3 here is CSVTSSGNSYNEQFF. Here the CDR3 DNA reads TGCAGCGTTACTAGTAGCGGGAACTCCTACAATGAGCAGTTCTTC.

The count of this clone is one. The chain carries TRBV2 and TRBJ2-7, with 8 bases matching TRBD1. V gave up 7 bases and J gave up 4 bases; unmatched junction bases: 6. Germline lookup yields CDR1 SNHLY and CDR2 FYNNEI. The CDR3 is made up of 13 amino acids. This CDR3 reads CASNQDRAYEQYF. CDR3 coding DNA: TGTGCCAGCAACCAGGACAGGGCGTACGAGCAGTACTTC.

This chain uses TRBV30 with TRBJ2-6; tentatively, D is TRBD1 (5 bases). V lost 8 bases to trimming and J lost 2 bases, with 13 bases between them. The CDR3 loop spans 14 amino acids. Germline loops: CDR1 GTSNPN, CDR2 SVGIG (reference sequence). The CDR3 DNA follows: TGTGCCACCGACACAGGAACTGGGGCCAACGTCCTGACTTTC. Translated, it gives CATDTGTGANVLTF.

The chain couples TRBV11-1 to TRBJ2-5; D remains ambiguous. CDR1 SGHAT and CDR2 FQDESV come from the germline V gene (reference sequence). The V end was cut by 8 bases, the J end by 2 bases, with 12 bases between. The CDR3 covers 13 residues. The CDR3 is CASGSSAQETQYF. The CDR3, as DNA: TGTGCCAGCGGTTCCAGTGCTCAAGAGACCCAGTACTTC.

V is TRBV6-5 and J is TRBJ2-5; 12 nucleotides match TRBD1. The junction had 4 bases not matched to a gene; V was cut back by 6 bases and J by 5 bases. Germline loops: CDR1 MNHEY, CDR2 SVGAGI. This CDR3 spans 14 amino acids. CDR3 in DNA: TGTGCCAGCAGCCGGGACAGGGGGCAGGAGACCCAGTACTTC. This codes for CASSRDRGQETQYF.

CDR3 sequence: CASSLDRDQYF. The CDR3 bases are TGTGCCAGCAGCTTAGACCGGGATCAGTACTTC. The chain employs TRBV11-2 and TRBJ2-7; D perhaps matches TRBD2 (5 bases). CDR1 and CDR2 from the germline V gene are SGHAT and FQNNGV. The CDR3 runs to 11 residues. Trimming removed 0 bases from V and 10 bases from J, with 7 bases in between.

The V call is TRBV10-1, the J call TRBJ2-1; TRBD2 matches 7 bases. J lost 8 bases, V lost 4 bases, and 5 bases had no gene match. The length of the CDR3 is 13 residues. CDR1 is WNHNN and CDR2 is SYGVQD in the germline V gene (reference sequence). In nucleotides, the CDR3 is TGCGCCAGCAGTGTGCTAGCGGTCGATGAGCAGTTCTTC. Translation gives CASSVLAVDEQFF.

This sequence joins TRBV4-1 and TRBJ1-2; 7 positions agree with TRBD1. This CDR3 comprises 14 residues. Unmatched junction bases numbered 5, after V lost 5 bases and J lost 2 bases. Looked up from germline, CDR1 is MGHRA and CDR2 is YSYEKL. CDR3 DNA: TGCGCCAGCAGCTCGTCGACAGGGAACTATGGCTACACCTTC. Its protein is CASSSSTGNYGYTF.

The J gene is TRBJ1-1, the V gene TRBV13; no definite D call. Germline CDR1 PRHDT, CDR2 FYEKMQ (reference sequence). The CDR3 is 14 residues long. V lost 4 bases and J 5 bases, leaving 14 bases between the germline ends. CDR3 sequence: CASSSWVSVTEAFF. CDR3 nucleotide sequence: TGTGCCAGCAGCTCCTGGGTTAGCGTAACTGAAGCTTTCTTT.

This rearrangement joins TRBV28 to TRBJ2-2, with a possible D match to TRBD1 (5 bases). The CDR3 runs to 17 residues. Germline CDR1 MDHEN, CDR2 SYDVKM. The germline V and J ends were trimmed by 7 bases and 1 base, with 19 bases remaining between them. The CDR3 reads CASKRGFGRVNTGELFF. DNA of the CDR3: TGTGCCAGCAAGCGTGGGTTTGGCAGGGTGAACACCGGGGAGCTGTTTTTT.

The chain combines TRBV6-5 with TRBJ2-2; D is uncertain. Germline CDR1 and CDR2: MNHEY and SVGAGI. The CDR3 totals 13 residues. Deletions cut 0 bases from V and 10 bases from J, with 9 bases between. CDR3 nucleotide sequence: TGTGCCAGCAGTTACTCGGGCATGCTGGAGCTGTTTTTT. This encodes CASSYSGMLELFF.

The CDR3 protein is CASSMTGGLKDTQYF. The DNA of the CDR3 is TGTGCCAGCAGCATGACAGGGGGCCTGAAAGATACGCAGTATTTT. The chain couples TRBV3-1 (or the pseudogene TRBV3-2) to TRBJ2-3, with 10 bases aligning to TRBD1. V lost 5 bases and J lost 5; bases outside the gene matches: 7. The CDR3 length is 15 residues. The germline gives CDR1 LGHDT, CDR2 YNNKEL (reference sequence).

This clone was counted a few times. This sequence joins TRBV28 and TRBJ1-4; 8 bases are shared with TRBD1. The germline V gene has CDR1 MDHEN and CDR2 SYDVKM. The trim removed 2 bases at V and 2 bases at J, leaving 4 bases unmatched. This CDR3 has 16 residues. In DNA form, the CDR3 reads TGTGCCAGCAGTTTAGGACAGGGATGGACTAATGAAAAACTGTTTTTT. Its protein is CASSLGQGWTNEKLFF.

This clone was seen only a few times. CDR3 bases: TGTGCCAGCAGTTACTCGTCTAGCGGGCCTGCCTACGAGCAGTACTTC. Residues: CASSYSSSGPAYEQYF. V is TRBV6-5 and J is TRBJ2-7; 8 nucleotides match TRBD2. The CDR3 runs 16 residues. Germline V CDR1 and CDR2: MNHEY, SVGAGI. The junction had 6 bases not matched to a gene; V was cut back by 0 bases and J by 2 bases.

This sequence joins TRBV6-5 and TRBJ2-1; 12 positions agree with TRBD2. This CDR3 comprises 15 residues. Germline V lookup: CDR1 MNHEY, CDR2 SVGAGI. V dropped 4 bases and J dropped 6; count of bases not matched to a gene: 4. CDR3 in DNA: TGTGCCAGCAGTTGGACTAGCGGGAACCCCAATGAGCAGTTCTTC. This gives the protein CASSWTSGNPNEQFF.

This clone was picked up a small number of times. V gene TRBV30 combines with J gene TRBJ1-3, with unresolved D. In germline, CDR1 is GTSNPN, CDR2 SVGIG (reference sequence). The CDR3 has 16 amino acids. The V end was cut by 0 bases, the J end by 0 bases, with 12 bases between. This CDR3 is CAWSVRGHFSGNTIYF. The CDR3 DNA sequence: TGTGCCTGGAGTGTGCGAGGGCACTTCTCTGGAAACACCATATATTTT.

The sample holds a few counts of this clone. The V call is TRBV11-2, the J call TRBJ2-2, with TRBD2 as a possible D gene (5 bases). The CDR3 is made up of 15 amino acids. Trimming cost V 6 bases and J 0 bases, with 11 bases left between them. Germline V gene data show CDR1 as SGHAT and CDR2 as FQNNGV. The CDR3 loop reads CASRHRGTNTGELFF. DNA of the CDR3: TGTGCCAGCAGGCATAGAGGGACGAACACCGGGGAGCTGTTTTTT.

The V gene is TRBV7-2, the J gene TRBJ2-5; D might be TRBD2 (6 bases). The CDR3 length is 12 residues. V shed 5 bases and J shed 7 bases, with 11 bases lying between them. CDR1 and CDR2 from the germline V gene are SGHTA and FQGNSA. The CDR3 spells CASSPGGVTQYF. CDR3 in DNA: TGTGCCAGCAGCCCTGGCGGGGTGACCCAGTACTTC.